The source of this T cell receptor (beta chain) is a study of blood T cells in healthy people across ages. Study details: Capture via template switching afforded approximately one barcoded beta molecule per two T cells. Study-wide points: A roughly linear age-dependent decrease characterized TCR beta diversity per million T cells.

The J segment lost 5 bases and the V segment lost 3 bases, leaving 6 bases of the junction unmatched. The CDR3 has 17 amino acids. Germline V CDR1 and CDR2: SGHAT, FQNNGV. Next came a second PCR, run for about 6 to 11 cycles, which used a sample-barcoded 5' primer along with a J-beta primer mix. The template-switch adaptor was a 5' adaptor with 12 random nucleotides. It tagged each cDNA molecule. Each CDR3 protein is one row after TCRdb ran MiXCR on the 5' RACE reads. The sample records 500,000 to 700,000 distinct CDR3 sequences, about 30% being singletons. This clonotype was recorded at least ten times. The antigen remains undetermined.

The rearrangement links TRBV11-2 to TRBJ2-5; 16 bases are a match to TRBD2. Specimen: blood. This TCR was sampled from a woman of 80 years or more in good health. The CDR3 DNA follows: TGTGCCAGCAGCTTGGGGACTAGCGGGGGGGCCTACGAGACCCAGTACTTC. Amino acid sequence: CASSLGTSGGAYETQYF.